This record looks at one T cell receptor beta chain sequence and its context. This CDR3 comprises 16 residues. Germline trimming cut 4 bases from V and 6 bases from J; bases unmatched to any gene: 3. CDR1 and CDR2 from the germline V gene are MNHEY and SVGAGI. This record comes from a study of cytomegalovirus exposure and HLA in healthy donors. PCR primers comprised 60 Vbeta and 13 Jbeta primers. Sequencing used immunoSEQ multiplex PCR; TCRdb keeps in-frame clones, though not all of them. In the table there are approximately 100,000 clones, approximately 66% of which are singletons. The sequenced sample consisted of PBMCs. This TCR was sampled from a man aged 35 to 55 in good health and CMV-seropositive. The J gene is TRBJ2-2, the V gene TRBV6-5; 15 bases align to TRBD2. CDR3 protein: CASSFGLAGGAGELFF. The CDR3 nucleotides read TGTGCCAGCAGTTTCGGACTAGCGGGAGGGGCCGGGGAGCTGTTTTTT.